This entry is about one T cell receptor beta chain. Its antigen remains unknown. Germline CDR1 and CDR2: SGHRS and YFSETQ. After removal of 3 bases from V and 4 bases from J, the junction contained 3 bases not matched to a gene. This CDR3 has 14 amino acids. The data were taken from a study of T cell responses to AZD1222 COVID-19 vaccine. Notes on the study in general: The sample set comprised mostly white British donors with more females, and clonal diversity was possibly underestimated. Two AZD1222 administrations were followed by greater Spike-specific TCR breadth and depth.

Using immunoSEQ multiplex PCR, the repertoire was profiled, and TCRdb retains in-frame clones only, with some absent. The table shows tens of thousands of clones, with around 88% occurring only once. J is TRBJ1-4 and V is TRBV5-1, with TRBD1 matching 7 bases. Source: peripheral blood, taken on day 0 of AZD1222 vaccination. The source is an adult in good health. CDR3 in DNA: TGCGCCAGCAGCTGGACAGGCGTTAATGAAAAACTGTTTTTT. It codes for CASSWTGVNEKLFF. Complete variable domain (other parts from reference TRBV5-1 and TRBJ1-4): KAGVTQTPRYLIKTRGQQVTLSCSPISGHRSVSWYQQTPGQGLQFLFEYFSETQRNKGNFPGRFSGRQFSNSRSEMNVSTLELGDSALYLCASSWTGVNEKLFFGSGTQLSVL.